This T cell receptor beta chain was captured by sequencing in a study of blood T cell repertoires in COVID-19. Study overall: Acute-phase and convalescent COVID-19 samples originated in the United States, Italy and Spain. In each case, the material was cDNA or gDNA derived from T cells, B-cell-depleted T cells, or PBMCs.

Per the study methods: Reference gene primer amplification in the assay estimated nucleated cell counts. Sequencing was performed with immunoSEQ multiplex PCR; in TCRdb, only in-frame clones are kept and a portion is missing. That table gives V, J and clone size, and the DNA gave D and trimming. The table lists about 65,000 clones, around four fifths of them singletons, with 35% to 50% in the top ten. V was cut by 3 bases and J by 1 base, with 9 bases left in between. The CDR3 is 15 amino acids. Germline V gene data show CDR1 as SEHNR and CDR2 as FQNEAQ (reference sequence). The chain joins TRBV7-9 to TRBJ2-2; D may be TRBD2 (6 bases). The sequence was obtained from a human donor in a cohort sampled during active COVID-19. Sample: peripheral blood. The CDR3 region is CASSLGGLNTGELFF. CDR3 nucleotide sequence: TGTGCCAGCAGCTTGGGGGGACTGAACACCGGGGAGCTGTTTTTT.